Listed here are 14 T cell receptor beta chains from one sample, sequenced in a study of blood T cell repertoires in COVID-19. Clones were read by immunoSEQ multiplex PCR, and TCRdb kept only the in-frame ones, dropping some. The table includes around 160,000 clones, roughly 80% detected once. The sequencing sample was made of PBMCs or T cells enriched from blood (not recorded which). These receptor sequences come from a woman aged 60-75 years who had recovered from COVID-19.

This clone was recorded only once. The chain carries TRBV29-1 and TRBJ1-1, with D perhaps TRBD1 (5 bases). In germline, CDR1 is SQVTM, CDR2 ANQGSEA. The CDR3 is 13 amino acids. V lost 2 bases and J lost 1, with 8 bases in between. The CDR3 DNA reads TGCAGCGTTGAACCCAGGGCGAACACTGAAGCTTTCTTT. It encodes CSVEPRANTEAFF.

This chain connects TRBV5-4 to TRBJ2-3; TRBD2 agrees at 14 bases. Germline V CDR1 and CDR2: SGHNT, YYREEE (reference sequence). The CDR3 runs to 18 residues. Trimming at V came to 5 bases and at J to 1 base, leaving 9 bases not matched to a gene. The CDR3 spells CASRRGLAGAEGTDTQYF. The DNA of the CDR3 is TGTGCCAGCAGACGGGGACTAGCGGGGGCGGAAGGCACAGATACGCAGTATTTT.

This sequence joins TRBV7-6 and TRBJ1-1; 8 positions match TRBD1. Germline V gene lookup returns CDR1 SGHVS and CDR2 FNYEAQ. CDR3 length equals 13 residues. J was trimmed by 6 bases and V by 2 bases; bases with no gene match: 2. The CDR3: CASSLQQGAEAFF. The CDR3 region has the DNA TGTGCCAGCAGCTTACAACAGGGGGCTGAAGCTTTCTTT.

The gene calls are TRBV3-1 (or the pseudogene TRBV3-2) and TRBJ1-1; D perhaps matches TRBD1 (5 bases). Trimming pared 0 bases from V and 8 bases from J, leaving 13 bases between. Germline V gives CDR1 LGHDT, CDR2 YNNKEL (reference sequence). This CDR3 is 14 amino acids long. Here the CDR3 reads CASSQDDETDEAFF. Written as DNA, the CDR3 is TGTGCCAGCAGCCAAGACGATGAGACAGACGAAGCTTTCTTT.

V usage is TRBV29-1 and J usage is TRBJ1-1; 8 nucleotides match TRBD1. V shed 7 bases and J 6 bases; nucleotides not matched to a gene: 13. The CDR3 has 14 amino acids. Germline loops: CDR1 SQVTM, CDR2 ANQGSEA. The chain's CDR3 is CSGKTLQGVPEAFF. The CDR3 DNA reads as TGCAGCGGCAAAACGCTACAGGGGGTTCCTGAAGCTTTCTTT.

V is TRBV29-1 and J is TRBJ2-3; TRBD2 agrees at 10 bases. In germline, CDR1 is SQVTM, CDR2 ANQGSEA. The junction had 6 bases not matched to a gene; V was cut back by 6 bases and J by 6 bases. CDR3 length: 13 amino acids. CDR3 DNA sequence: TGCAGCGTGGGGAGTAGCGGGGGGGATACGCAGTATTTT. The encoded protein is CSVGSSGGDTQYF.

The CDR3 reads CASSPFQERGTAEYQETQYF. CDR3 in DNA: TGTGCCAGCAGCCCATTTCAGGAGCGCGGGACAGCAGAATACCAAGAGACCCAGTACTTC. The V call is TRBV7-8, the J call TRBJ2-5; possible D gene TRBD1, 7 bases. Germline V lookup: CDR1 SGHVS, CDR2 FQNEAQ. The CDR3 runs to 20 residues. Between the trimmed V and J ends, which lost 5 bases and 0 bases, there was a span of 28 bases.

This clone was detected once. This rearrangement joins TRBV5-4 to TRBJ2-2, with D possibly TRBD2 on 7 matching bases. There are 15 residues in the CDR3. V gave up 6 bases and J gave up 3 bases, with 15 bases separating them. Germline lookup yields CDR1 SGHNT and CDR2 YYREEE (reference sequence). CDR3 bases: TGTGCCAGCACCCTGGGGGGGCCCGACACCGGGGAGCTGTTTTTT. Protein: CASTLGGPDTGELFF.

The genes are TRBV12-5 and TRBJ2-7, with 9 bases fitting TRBD2. Unmatched junction bases numbered 11, after V lost 2 bases and J lost 3 bases. The CDR3 extends over 17 amino acids. Germline values: CDR1 LGHNT, CDR2 FRNRAP. The CDR3, as DNA: TGTGCTAGTGGTTTGTTGCGGGGGGGACCAACTAACTACGAGCAGTACTTC. Amino acids: CASGLLRGGPTNYEQYF.

V gene TRBV9 combines with J gene TRBJ2-3, with 7 bases aligning to TRBD1. Germline V gene data show CDR1 as SGDLS and CDR2 as YYNGEE. After removal of 5 bases from V and 2 bases from J, the junction contained 5 bases not matched to a gene. The CDR3 covers 14 residues. The CDR3 region is CASRDRKNTDTQYF. The CDR3 DNA follows: TGTGCCAGCAGGGACAGGAAAAACACAGATACGCAGTATTTT. Supplemented by reference TRBV9 and TRBJ2-3, the full variable domain reads DSGVTQTPKHLITATGQRVTLRCSPRSGDLSVYWYQQSLDQGLQFLIQYYNGEERAKGNILERFSAQQFPDLHSELNLSSLELGDSALYFCASRDRKNTDTQYFGPGTRLTVL.

V usage is TRBV4-1 and J usage is TRBJ1-2; unclear D gene. V gave up 0 bases and J gave up 4 bases, with 12 bases separating them. This CDR3 comprises 15 residues. Germline loops: CDR1 MGHRA, CDR2 YSYEKL. CDR3 amino acids: CASSQDLRSGYGYTF. The CDR3 region has the DNA TGCGCCAGCAGCCAAGATTTACGGAGCGGCTATGGCTACACCTTC.

The V call is TRBV19, the J call TRBJ2-5; tentative D call: TRBD1 (6 bases). The V gene's germline CDR1 is LNHDA and CDR2 SQIVND (reference sequence). This CDR3 has 15 amino acids. V lost 5 bases and J 1 base, leaving 14 bases between the germline ends. This chain's CDR3 is CASSAQGNSQETQYF. CDR3 DNA: TGTGCCAGTAGTGCACAGGGCAACTCCCAAGAGACCCAGTACTTC.

This clone came up once. The V and J genes are TRBV19 and TRBJ2-1; D may be TRBD1 (5 bases). The CDR3 sequence is 14 residues long. Germline V lookup: CDR1 LNHDA, CDR2 SQIVND (reference sequence). V gave up 7 bases and J gave up 0 bases, with 10 bases separating them. CDR3 protein: CASTPRGSYNEQFF. The CDR3 nucleotides are TGTGCCAGTACTCCTAGGGGCTCCTACAATGAGCAGTTCTTC.

This sequence joins TRBV14 and TRBJ1-2, with a weak D call TRBD1 (6 bases). This CDR3 region has 14 residues. The germline CDR1 and CDR2 sequences are SGHDN and FVKESK. Trimming removed 2 bases from V and 8 bases from J, with 15 bases in between. This CDR3 is CASSQHIQGGGYTF. In DNA, the CDR3 is TGTGCCAGCAGCCAACACATACAGGGTGGGGGCTACACCTTC.